This T cell receptor beta chain was obtained from a study of a mutant IDH1 vaccine in newly diagnosed glioma. In the study overall: Treated patients, averaging roughly 44 years, were around 62% male and about 38% female.

Time point reported: week 23, last vaccination. Doses comprised 300 ug of mutant IDH1 20-mer peptide each, plus topical imiquimod. As concerns this clone: The antigen is undetermined.

The study, taken as a whole, reports: Immune responses induced by the vaccine were seen in around 92% of patients, spanning multiple MHC alleles.

With V trimmed by 4 bases and J by 4 bases, 6 bases remained unmatched. The CDR3 sequence is 14 residues long. Germline values: CDR1 MNHNS, CDR2 SASEGT. Method: immunoSEQ multiplex PCR; TCRdb's copy keeps in-frame clones and lacks some. Of tens of thousands of clones in the sample, roughly four fifths were seen once. The sequence derives from a man in his forties with glioma. The chain uses TRBV6-1 and TRBJ1-1; TRBD1 agrees at 7 bases. Sequencing was performed on PBMCs, taken from a glioma patient whose treatment included an IDH1 peptide vaccine. The CDR3 spells CASSAFTGVTEAFF. The CDR3 DNA is TGTGCCAGCAGTGCGTTCACAGGGGTCACTGAAGCTTTCTTT.